Detailed here is one T cell receptor beta chain. There is no known antigen for this receptor. No much larger clone exists at a distance of one base, and base qualities are not known. The sample originates from a study of OX40 agonist ivuxolimab in advanced cancers. As for the study more broadly: Ivuxolimab was an agonistic, fully human IgG2 monoclonal antibody directed against OX40 (CD134), a costimulatory receptor. The purpose of peripheral TCRbeta sequencing was to test whether ivuxolimab changed TCR sequence diversity and led to clonal T-cell expansion. Intravenous ivuxolimab was administered to patients every 2 weeks at six dose levels: 0.01, 0.1, 0.3, 1.5, 3 and 10 mg/kg. In the dose-escalation cohort, around four fifths of patients were male, and the mean age was approximately 64 years, with a range of about 20 to 90. The paper reports the monotherapy dose-escalation portion (N = 52 patients) of the phase I ivuxolimab trial. Patients were allowed to have had prior anti-PD-1, anti-PD-L1 or anti-CTLA-4 therapy, and approximately 40% of the dose-escalation patients had been treated with checkpoint inhibitors. Partial responses occurred in three dose-escalation patients, of whom one had hepatocellular carcinoma and two had cutaneous melanoma. Of the roughly 52 dose-escalation patients, hepatocellular carcinoma was present in 19, melanoma in approximately 15, renal cell carcinoma in 9 and head and neck cancer in 9.

Points the paper makes about the study in general: In partial responders in the 0.1-3.0 mg/kg groups, normalized peripheral clonal expansion was found to be among the lowest, especially among CD8+ T cells. Antigen specificity was not determined for the clonally expanded peripheral T cells. On average, CD8+ T cells showed more expanded clones than CD4+ T cells after ivuxolimab. Low levels of normalized T-cell clonal expansion were also shown by some nonresponding patients. At doses of 0.1 to 3.0 mg/kg, clonal expansion of both CD4+ and CD8+ blood T cells was observed from baseline to week 6.

Measured from the cysteine to the phenylalanine, the CDR3 is 15 residues long. The sequence is cut down to CDR3 DNA, 45 bases in frame from base 1. The germline V gene encodes CDR1 MNHNY and CDR2 SVGAGI (reference sequence). V ends up 5 bases short and J 2 bases short, with an unmatched junction base count of 8. The trial excluded patients who had a history of autoimmune disease or who were on systemic immunosuppression. Peripheral blood for TCR sequencing was collected from all dose cohorts at baseline, on cycle 4 day 1, and on cycle 7 day 1. The samples were drawn from a first-in-human, open-label, multicenter phase I dose-escalation trial of ivuxolimab. The trial enrolled adults with locally advanced or metastatic head and neck squamous cell, hepatocellular, melanoma or renal cell carcinoma. Before TCR sequencing, CD4+ T cells and CD8+ T cells from peripheral blood were sorted into separate populations.

For sequencing of the TCRbeta CDR3 region, genomic DNA was extracted from the sorted cells. TCRbeta CDR3 regions were sequenced using the immunoSEQ Assay. The immuneACCESS repertoire file appears here via TCRdb, limited to in-frame rearrangements. These files lack a portion of the clones; in checked studies, under half of the deficit traces to unresolved V genes, and the cause of the others is not known. The sample table contains 62,000 or so clones; only one count was recorded for more than 75% of them. The ten largest clones represent approximately 2% of the sample. Recombination linked TRBV6-6 to TRBJ2-5, with 7 bases in between that match TRBD2. The source was CD4+ or CD8+ T cells sorted from blood, collected in a trial of the OX40 agonist ivuxolimab. The clonotype originates from an adult with an advanced solid tumor such as melanoma, head and neck, liver or kidney cancer. The DNA sequence is as follows: TGTGCCAGCAGTAGGGAGGGTGGCTCACAAGAGACCCAGTACTTC. This yields the protein CASSREGGSQETQYF.